This T cell receptor (beta chain) was obtained from a study of OX40 agonist ivuxolimab in advanced cancers. Data came from immunoSEQ multiplex PCR; TCRdb stores just in-frame clones and leaves some out. The sample shows 35,000 to 40,000 clones, roughly 90% of them seen only once. Trimming took 6 bases from V and 1 from J, leaving 15 bases between them. CDR1 SNHLY and CDR2 FYNNEI come from the germline V gene. CDR3 size: 15 residues. The source of this sequence is an adult with an advanced solid tumor such as melanoma, head and neck, liver or kidney cancer. This sequence joins TRBV2 and TRBJ1-1; D gene unclear. Sequencing was performed on CD4+ or CD8+ T cells sorted from blood, taken in a trial of the OX40 agonist ivuxolimab. For the CDR3, the DNA is TGTGCCAGCAGCCTCCTTCCACCAACGAACACTGAAGCTTTCTTT. Protein: CASSLLPPTNTEAFF.